The sequence of this T cell receptor beta chain was determined in a study of T cell responses to AZD1222 COVID-19 vaccine. Data came from immunoSEQ multiplex PCR; TCRdb stores just in-frame clones and leaves some out. The sample has approximately 150,000 clones, roughly nine tenths seen once. CDR3 length: 15 amino acids. V trimming: 5 bases; J trimming: 3 bases; junction bases outside the gene matches: 5. CDR1 SGHRS and CDR2 YFSETQ come from the germline V gene. A remark on this clone: Its antigen is not known.

General observations from the study: Baseline seropositives among AZD1222 recipients totaled only 5 to 7.

This chain connects TRBV5-1 to TRBJ2-1; 10 bases line up with TRBD2. Sample: peripheral blood, taken on day 0 of AZD1222 vaccination. This sequence originates from an adult in good health. The CDR3 region has the DNA TGCGCCAGCAGGACCCTAGCGGGGGACTACAATGAGCAGTTCTTC. As protein: CASRTLAGDYNEQFF.